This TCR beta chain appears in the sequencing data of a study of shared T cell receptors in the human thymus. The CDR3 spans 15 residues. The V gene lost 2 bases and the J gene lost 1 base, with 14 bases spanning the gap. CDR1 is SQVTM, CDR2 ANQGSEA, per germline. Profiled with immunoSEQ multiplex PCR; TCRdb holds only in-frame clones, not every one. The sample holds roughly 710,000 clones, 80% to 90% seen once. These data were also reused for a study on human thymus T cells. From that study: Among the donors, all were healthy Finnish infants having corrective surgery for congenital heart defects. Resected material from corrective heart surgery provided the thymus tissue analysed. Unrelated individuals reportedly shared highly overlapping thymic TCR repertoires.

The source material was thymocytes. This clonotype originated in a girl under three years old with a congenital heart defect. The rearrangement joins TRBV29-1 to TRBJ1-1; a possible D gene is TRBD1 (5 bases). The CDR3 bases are TGCAGCGTTGAATGGGGGGATCCGAGGAACACTGAAGCTTTCTTT. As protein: CSVEWGDPRNTEAFF.